This entry describes one T cell receptor beta chain. The antigen is unknown. The data are from a study of Ad26.COV2.S vaccination and SARS-CoV-2 variants. Study-wide background: The vaccine Ad26.COV2.S was put into the muscle once, or twice with 56 days between.

Broader study findings: Among vaccine recipients, spike-specific TCR breadth exceeded that of placebo recipients. Responses of T cells in total may have been underestimated by the TCR breadth and depth analyses.

The treatment is: around 19 received Ad26.COV2.S at low or high dose, single or two shots; about 5 received placebo; per-sample allocation not given. Material that was analyzed had been drawn on day 63 after the first vaccine or placebo injection. Boston supplied an adult donor aged 18-55 years. Generated by immunoSEQ multiplex PCR, the TCRdb table keeps only in-frame clones and is missing some. The sample lists fewer than 400,000 clones, 85% to 90% occurring once. The CDR3 loop spans 14 amino acids. Trimming pared 5 bases from V and 4 bases from J, leaving 12 bases between. Germline values: CDR1 SGHNT, CDR2 YYREEE (reference sequence).

The sequencing here drew on peripheral blood, taken in a trial of Ad26.COV2.S vaccine versus placebo. This chain uses TRBV5-4 with TRBJ2-2; no definite D call. This clonotype originated in a person between 18 and 59 years old who received the Ad26.COV2.S COVID-19 vaccine or a placebo. The CDR3 DNA is TGTGCCAGCAGTCGTCGAGAGTTCACCGGGGAGCTGTTTTTT. This codes for CASSRREFTGELFF.